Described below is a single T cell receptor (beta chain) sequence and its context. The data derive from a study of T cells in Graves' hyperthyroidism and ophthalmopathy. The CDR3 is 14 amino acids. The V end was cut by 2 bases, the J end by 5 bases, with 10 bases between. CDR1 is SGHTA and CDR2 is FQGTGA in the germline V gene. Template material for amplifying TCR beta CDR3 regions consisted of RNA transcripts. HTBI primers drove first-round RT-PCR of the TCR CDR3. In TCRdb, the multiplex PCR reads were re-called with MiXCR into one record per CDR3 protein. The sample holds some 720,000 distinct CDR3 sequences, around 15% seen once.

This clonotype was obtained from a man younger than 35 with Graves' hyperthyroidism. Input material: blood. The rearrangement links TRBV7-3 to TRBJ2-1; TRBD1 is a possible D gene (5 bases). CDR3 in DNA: TGTGCCAGCAGCTTATTGGGGCCTGACAATGAGCAGTTCTTC. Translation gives CASSLLGPDNEQFF.